This T cell receptor (beta chain) was profiled in a study of cytomegalovirus exposure and HLA in healthy donors. The PCR contained 60 Vbeta and 13 Jbeta primers. Sequencing used immunoSEQ multiplex PCR; TCRdb keeps in-frame clones, though not all of them. Found here are around 250,000 clones, 80% to 95% of them singletons; the top ten hold around 1.7%. This clonotype was sampled from a girl aged 2 to 9 in good health and CMV-seronegative. The sample taken for sequencing was PBMCs.

DNA for the CDR3: TGTGCCAGCAGTTTATCCCGACAGGCAAACTATGGCTACACCTTC. Protein sequence: CASSLSRQANYGYTF. This chain links TRBV28 with TRBJ1-2; tentative D call: TRBD1 (6 bases). CDR3 size: 15 residues. The germline gives CDR1 MDHEN, CDR2 SYDVKM. Between the trimmed V and J ends, which lost 1 base and 2 bases, there was a span of 11 bases.